Sequencing of this TCR beta chain was carried out in a study of blood T cell repertoires in COVID-19. Germline V CDR1 and CDR2: SGHAT, FQDESV (reference sequence). This CDR3 comprises 15 residues. V was clipped by 1 base and J by 7 bases; unmatched bases: 6. TCRdb's table, derived via immunoSEQ multiplex PCR, lists solely in-frame clones and lacks some. The data show about 170,000 clones, just under 85% seen once. This TCR was recovered from a woman of 80 years or more with acute or convalescent COVID-19. The chain carries TRBV11-1 and TRBJ2-1, with TRBD2 matching over 8 bases. Sample: peripheral blood. CDR3 in amino acids: CASSLGSGEANEQFF. The CDR3 DNA reads as TGTGCCAGCAGCTTAGGTAGCGGGGAGGCTAATGAGCAGTTCTTC.